The T cell receptor (beta chain) under discussion was sequenced for a study of T cells in Graves' hyperthyroidism and ophthalmopathy. As for this clonotype: Its matching antigen is unknown.

General study findings and limits: Most expanded thyroid clonotypes above 0.001 recurred in blood.

Germline CDR1 is SGHTA and CDR2 is FQGNSA. The V and J ends lost 5 bases and 4 bases, in that order; junction bases with no gene match: 15. The CDR3 covers 17 residues. Amplification yielded TCR beta CDR3 regions, with RNA transcripts as the source. TCR CDR3 regions were first amplified by RT-PCR with HTBI primers. TCRdb re-analysed the multiplex PCR reads in MiXCR, keeping a single row per CDR3 protein. The sample lists 200,000 to 250,000 distinct CDR3 sequences; approximately 17% were seen once. Sequenced: blood. This rearrangement joins TRBV7-2 to TRBJ2-5, with TRBD1 identical over 8 bases. The TCR comes from a man aged 50 to 60 with Graves' hyperthyroidism. Here the CDR3 reads CASSIRGRSIRPETQYF. CDR3 nucleotides: TGTGCCAGCAGCATCAGGGGGCGGTCGATTAGGCCAGAGACCCAGTACTTC.